The 10 T cell receptor beta chains presented below share a single source sample, sequenced in a study of CDR3 diversity in severe acne. From the PCR reads, TCRdb called clonotypes with MiXCR, one entry per CDR3 protein. Of fewer than 90,000 distinct CDR3 sequences in the sample, under 55% were seen once. Source material: blood. Every receptor here comes from a male donor with severe acne vulgaris.

J is TRBJ1-5 and V is TRBV4-1, with D maybe TRBD1 (6 bases). Germline assignment: CDR1 MGHRA and CDR2 YSYEKL. CDR3 size: 15 residues. Trimming removed 3 bases at V and 4 bases at J, with 13 bases between. In DNA, the CDR3 is TGCGCCAGCAGCCATCTCAGAGGGGGGAATCAGCCCCAGCATTTT. Its protein product is CASSHLRGGNQPQHF.

This clonotype has at least ten counts. The chain carries TRBV20-1 and TRBJ2-1, with D maybe TRBD2 (6 bases). This CDR3 region has 16 residues. Germline-derived CDR1 and CDR2 are DFQATT and SNEGSKA (reference sequence). V was shortened by 1 base and J by 12 bases, with 25 bases between the two germline ends. The CDR3, as DNA: TGCAGTGCTAGAGGTAGCTCCCGGGACTCTATAATGGGGCAGTTCTTC. Its protein product is CSARGSSRDSIMGQFF.

The gene calls are TRBV11-2 and TRBJ1-1; the match to TRBD1 covers 9 bases. The V and J ends lost 5 bases and 4 bases, in that order; junction bases with no gene match: 11. Looked up from germline, CDR1 is SGHAT and CDR2 is FQNNGV. This CDR3 is 16 amino acids long. In DNA, the CDR3 is TGTGCCAGCAGCCCGTCCCTGAGGACAGGGGCCACTGAAGCTTTCTTT. It codes for CASSPSLRTGATEAFF. Combining the CDR3 with reference TRBV11-2 and TRBJ1-1 gives the whole variable domain EAGVAQSPRYKIIEKRQSVAFWCNPISGHATLYWYQQILGQGPKLLIQFQNNGVVDDSQLPKDRFSAERLKGVDSTLKIQPAKLEDSAVYLCASSPSLRTGATEAFFGQGTRLTVV.

With respect to this clonotype: At one end, the junction sequence differs from germline, possibly due to a read error. This CDR3 reads CASSVVVTGVDGEPFF. The CDR3 nucleotides are TGTGCCAGTAGTGTCGTTGTTACAGGGGTAGACGGGGAGCCGTTTTTT. V gene TRBV2 combines with J gene TRBJ2-2, with 7 bases that match TRBD1. The CDR3 spans 16 residues. Germline CDR1 reads SNHLY; CDR2 reads FYNNEI.

In this sample, this clonotype is medium-sized. This chain uses TRBV20-1 with TRBJ2-7; D not certain. Germline values: CDR1 DFQATT, CDR2 SNEGSKA (reference sequence). The CDR3 sequence is 10 residues long. Trimming took 1 base from V and 7 from J, leaving 5 bases between them. The CDR3 sequence is CSARVGEQYF. The CDR3 nucleotides read TGCAGTGCTAGAGTAGGGGAGCAGTACTTC.

A few counts support this clonotype. The chain employs TRBV12-3 or TRBV12-4 and TRBJ1-2, with 7 bases fitting TRBD1. The CDR3 runs to 15 residues. V lost 6 bases and J lost 4; bases outside the gene matches: 11. For the CDR3, the DNA is TGTGCCAGCAGCCCGCCCGGGACAGCTATCTATGGCTACACCTTC. It is translated as CASSPPGTAIYGYTF.

This chain links TRBV29-1 with TRBJ1-1; D is ambiguous. Per the germline V gene, CDR1 is SQVTM and CDR2 is ANQGSEA. V was cut by 4 bases and J by 0 bases, with 15 bases left in between. CDR3 length: 15 amino acids. CDR3 DNA: TGCAGCGTTGGGCGAGACAATTTCATGAACACTGAAGCTTTCTTT. Its translation is CSVGRDNFMNTEAFF.

This clonotype occurred many times. This sequence joins TRBV19 and TRBJ2-5; 10 nucleotides match TRBD2. Germline values: CDR1 LNHDA, CDR2 SQIVND (reference sequence). The length of the CDR3 is 19 residues. V gave up 3 bases and J gave up 2 bases; unmatched junction bases: 15. CDR3 sequence reads: CASSIWLGTSGNLQETQYF. The CDR3 DNA is TGTGCCAGTAGTATCTGGTTAGGAACTAGCGGGAATCTGCAAGAGACCCAGTACTTC.

CDR3 in DNA: TGCAGTGCTAGAGACGGCGGGAGCCCTGGAAACACCATATATTTT. Translation gives CSARDGGSPGNTIYF. The gene calls are TRBV20-1 and TRBJ1-3; D ambiguous. This CDR3 contains 15 residues. Germline V gene data show CDR1 as DFQATT and CDR2 as SNEGSKA (reference sequence). V was pared by 0 bases and J by 2 bases, with 11 bases between.

J is TRBJ2-5 and V is TRBV7-2, with TRBD2 matching over 7 bases. The CDR3 is 14 residues long. J lost 4 bases, V lost 6 bases, and 8 bases had no gene match. Looked up from germline, CDR1 is SGHTA and CDR2 is FQGNSA. The CDR3 region is CASSPFTGGETQYF. The CDR3 region has the DNA TGTGCCAGCAGTCCCTTTACGGGAGGAGAGACCCAGTACTTC.